This T cell receptor beta chain was recorded in a study of T cell repertoires in cytomegalovirus infection. This clonotype was observed a handful of times. Its antigen is still unknown. This CDR3 is built from 15 residues. CDR1 and CDR2 from the germline V gene are LGHNA and YSLEER. Unmatched junction bases numbered 4, after V lost 4 bases and J lost 1 base. TCRdb re-called the reads with MiXCR, one entry per CDR3 protein. The table has approximately 1,000,000 distinct CDR3 sequences, 31% seen once. The source of this sequence is a human donor in good health (CMV status not recorded). Some clones in this sample may be carry-over from other donors' samples. This chain joins TRBV4-3 and TRBJ2-3; 8 bases line up with TRBD1. This material consisted of cultured CD8+ T cells from PBMCs, taken from culture after CMV antigen stimulation. The CDR3 nucleotides read TGCGCCAGCAGCCGCGGACAGGGCGGCACAGATACGCAGTATTTT. This translates into CASSRGQGGTDTQYF.